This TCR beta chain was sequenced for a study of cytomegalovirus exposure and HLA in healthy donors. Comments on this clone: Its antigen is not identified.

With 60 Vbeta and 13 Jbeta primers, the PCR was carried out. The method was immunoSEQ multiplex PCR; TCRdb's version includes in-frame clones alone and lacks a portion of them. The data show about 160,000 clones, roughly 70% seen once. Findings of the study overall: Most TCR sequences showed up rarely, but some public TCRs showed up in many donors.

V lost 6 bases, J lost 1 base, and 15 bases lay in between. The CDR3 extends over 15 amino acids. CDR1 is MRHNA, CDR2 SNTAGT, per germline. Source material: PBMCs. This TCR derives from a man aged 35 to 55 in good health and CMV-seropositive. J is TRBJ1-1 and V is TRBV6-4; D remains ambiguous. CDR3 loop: CASRPRHSGNTEAFF. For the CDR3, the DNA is TGTGCCAGCAGGCCCCGACATTCCGGGAACACTGAAGCTTTCTTT.